This T cell receptor (beta chain) was recorded in a study of blood T cell repertoires in COVID-19. Profiling relied on immunoSEQ multiplex PCR, and the TCRdb table lists in-frame clones only, not all of them. The table has some 200,000 clones, around nine tenths seen once. Per the germline V gene, CDR1 is LGHDT and CDR2 is YNNKEL (reference sequence). V lost 1 base, J lost 6 bases, and 6 bases stayed unmatched. The CDR3 runs to 15 residues. The chain carries TRBV3-1 (or the pseudogene TRBV3-2) and TRBJ2-1, with 7 bases fitting TRBD1. Input material: peripheral blood. This TCR derives from a man aged 50-59 years with COVID-19, enrolled during active disease. The CDR3 sequence: CASSQVGQWTNEQFF. The CDR3 DNA sequence: TGTGCCAGCAGCCAAGTGGGACAGTGGACCAATGAGCAGTTCTTC.